These T cell receptor beta chains were read from a single sample in a study of blood T cell repertoires in COVID-19. TCRdb's table, derived via immunoSEQ multiplex PCR, lists solely in-frame clones and lacks some. The sample lists around 19,000 clones, 85% to 90% occurring once. Material: peripheral blood. These receptors were collected from a human donor in a cohort sampled during active COVID-19. CDR3s include the opening cysteine and the closing phenylalanine or tryptophan. The D gene is left open where the match is weak. Clone size appears in some rows only: once, few, many, or a class for an expanded clone.

J gene: TRBJ2-1; clone size: .; V gene: TRBV5-5; D gene: .; CDR3 protein: CASTNRNNEQFF; CDR3 DNA: TGTGCCAGCACAAACAGAAACAATGAGCAGTTCTTC
J gene: TRBJ1-1; clone size: .; V gene: TRBV5-8; D gene: .; CDR3 protein: CASSLLSGEAFF; CDR3 DNA: TGTGCCAGCAGCTTGTTGAGTGGTGAAGCTTTCTTT
J gene: TRBJ1-1; clone size: .; V gene: TRBV7-2; D gene: TRBD1; CDR3 protein: CASSLRQGGGTEAFF; CDR3 DNA: TGTGCCAGCAGCCTCCGACAGGGAGGAGGCACTGAAGCTTTCTTT
J gene: TRBJ1-5; clone size: once; V gene: TRBV7-8; D gene: TRBD1; CDR3 protein: CASSPGQGVFNQPQHF; CDR3 DNA: TGTGCCAGCAGCCCTGGACAGGGGGTGTTCAATCAGCCCCAGCATTTT
J gene: TRBJ2-5; clone size: .; V gene: TRBV6-4; D gene: TRBD2; CDR3 protein: CASSPSGSSRCQETQYF; CDR3 DNA: TGTGCCAGCAGTCCTAGCGGGAGTAGCCGGTGCCAAGAGACCCAGTACTTC
J gene: TRBJ2-1; clone size: .; V gene: TRBV24-1; D gene: TRBD2; CDR3 protein: CATSDPGTSGSYEQFF; CDR3 DNA: TGTGCCACCAGTGACCCTGGGACTAGCGGGAGCTATGAGCAGTTCTTC
J gene: TRBJ1-3; clone size: .; V gene: TRBV6-5; D gene: .; CDR3 protein: CASRAGAGNTIYF; CDR3 DNA: TGTGCCAGCAGGGCAGGGGCTGGAAACACCATATATTTT
J gene: TRBJ2-3; clone size: .; V gene: TRBV10-1; D gene: .; CDR3 protein: CASSEWARSTDTQYF; CDR3 DNA: TGCGCCAGCAGTGAGTGGGCCCGATCCACCGATACGCAGTATTTT
J gene: TRBJ1-1; clone size: .; V gene: TRBV10-3; D gene: .; CDR3 protein: CAISESRRATEAFF; CDR3 DNA: TGTGCCATCAGTGAGTCGCGCAGGGCCACTGAAGCTTTCTTT
J gene: TRBJ2-3; clone size: .; V gene: TRBV5-1; D gene: .; CDR3 protein: CASSLDRAVTDTQYF; CDR3 DNA: TGCGCCAGCAGCTTGGACAGGGCTGTAACAGATACGCAGTATTTT
J gene: TRBJ1-3; clone size: .; V gene: TRBV5-1; D gene: .; CDR3 protein: CASSLGQVGSGNTIYF; CDR3 DNA: TGCGCCAGCAGCTTGGGACAGGTTGGCTCTGGAAACACCATATATTTT
J gene: TRBJ2-5; clone size: .; V gene: TRBV4-1; D gene: TRBD2; CDR3 protein: CASSQEHLADQETQYF; CDR3 DNA: TGCGCCAGCAGCCAAGAGCACCTAGCGGACCAAGAGACCCAGTACTTC
J gene: TRBJ2-3; clone size: .; V gene: TRBV7-9; D gene: .; CDR3 protein: CASSLASRTDTQYF; CDR3 DNA: TGTGCCAGCAGCTTAGCGTCCAGGACAGATACGCAGTATTTT
J gene: TRBJ1-4; clone size: .; V gene: TRBV11-2; D gene: TRBD1; CDR3 protein: CASSPRQGVDEKLFF; CDR3 DNA: TGTGCCAGCAGCCCGAGACAGGGCGTCGATGAAAAACTGTTTTTT
J gene: TRBJ2-7; clone size: few; V gene: TRBV5-1; D gene: TRBD1; CDR3 protein: CASSLTRGPYEQYF; CDR3 DNA: TGCGCCAGCAGCCTTACAAGGGGGCCCTACGAGCAGTACTTC
J gene: TRBJ1-2; clone size: .; V gene: TRBV10-3; D gene: .; CDR3 protein: CAISGNSPTANYGYTF; CDR3 DNA: TGTGCCATCAGTGGGAACTCTCCGACAGCCAACTATGGCTACACCTTC
J gene: TRBJ2-4; clone size: .; V gene: TRBV19; D gene: .; CDR3 protein: CASTNIGGNIQYF; CDR3 DNA: TGTGCCAGTACCAATATCGGGGGAAACATTCAGTACTTC
J gene: TRBJ2-7; clone size: .; V gene: TRBV7-2; D gene: .; CDR3 protein: CASSLSRYEQYF; CDR3 DNA: TGTGCCAGCAGCTTATCTCGCTACGAGCAGTACTTC
J gene: TRBJ2-2; clone size: .; V gene: TRBV9; D gene: TRBD2; CDR3 protein: CASSFSTSGSPTGELFF; CDR3 DNA: TGTGCCAGCAGCTTCAGTACTAGCGGGAGCCCCACCGGGGAGCTGTTTTTT
J gene: TRBJ2-7; clone size: few; V gene: TRBV4-1; D gene: TRBD1; CDR3 protein: CASSHPLRGTGASYEQYF; CDR3 DNA: TGCGCCAGCAGCCATCCCCTAAGGGGGACAGGGGCATCGTACGAGCAGTACTTC
J gene: TRBJ2-7; clone size: few; V gene: TRBV5-1; D gene: TRBD2; CDR3 protein: CASSLLAGGHWYF; CDR3 DNA: TGCGCCAGCAGCTTACTAGCGGGAGGCCACTGGTACTTC
J gene: TRBJ2-1; clone size: .; V gene: TRBV14; D gene: TRBD2; CDR3 protein: CASSNLRGRVYNEQFF; CDR3 DNA: TGTGCCAGCAGCAATCTTAGAGGGAGGGTCTACAATGAGCAGTTCTTC
J gene: TRBJ2-5; clone size: once; V gene: TRBV3-1/TRBV3-2; D gene: TRBD2; CDR3 protein: CASSQGVLAGAGQETQYF; CDR3 DNA: TGTGCCAGCAGCCAAGGAGTACTAGCGGGAGCAGGCCAAGAGACCCAGTACTTC
J gene: TRBJ2-5; clone size: .; V gene: TRBV5-1; D gene: .; CDR3 protein: CASSLAQQKETQYF; CDR3 DNA: TGCGCCAGCAGCTTGGCCCAACAGAAAGAGACCCAGTACTTC
J gene: TRBJ1-2; clone size: once; V gene: TRBV28; D gene: .; CDR3 protein: CASRAGPNFYGYTF; CDR3 DNA: TGTGCCAGCAGGGCGGGACCGAACTTCTATGGCTACACCTTC
J gene: TRBJ2-6; clone size: once; V gene: TRBV3-1/TRBV3-2; D gene: .; CDR3 protein: CASSQAPRGSGANVLTF; CDR3 DNA: TGTGCCAGCAGCCAAGCCCCCAGAGGGTCTGGGGCCAACGTCCTGACTTTC
J gene: TRBJ2-5; clone size: .; V gene: TRBV5-1; D gene: TRBD1; CDR3 protein: CASSPATGGQETQYF; CDR3 DNA: TGCGCCAGCAGCCCCGCTACAGGGGGCCAGGAGACCCAGTACTTC
J gene: TRBJ2-1; clone size: .; V gene: TRBV27; D gene: .; CDR3 protein: CASSLTPRNEQFF; CDR3 DNA: TGTGCCAGCAGTTTGACTCCCCGCAATGAGCAGTTCTTC
J gene: TRBJ2-7; clone size: .; V gene: TRBV6-5; D gene: TRBD1; CDR3 protein: CASEPGQSIVQQYF; CDR3 DNA: TGTGCCTCCGAACCGGGACAGAGTATTGTTCAGCAGTACTTC
J gene: TRBJ2-2; clone size: .; V gene: TRBV10-3; D gene: TRBD1; CDR3 protein: CAHRGQNTGELFF; CDR3 DNA: TGTGCCCACAGGGGGCAAAACACCGGGGAGCTGTTTTTT
J gene: TRBJ1-1; clone size: .; V gene: TRBV10-3; D gene: .; CDR3 protein: CAISETIVMNTEAFF; CDR3 DNA: TGTGCCATCAGTGAGACAATCGTTATGAACACTGAAGCTTTCTTT
J gene: TRBJ2-1; clone size: medium-sized; V gene: TRBV6-1; D gene: .; CDR3 protein: CASSEGDEGNNEQFF; CDR3 DNA: TGTGCCAGCAGTGAAGGAGACGAGGGCAACAATGAGCAGTTCTTC
J gene: TRBJ2-3; clone size: .; V gene: TRBV18; D gene: TRBD2; CDR3 protein: CASSLNALAGVGTDTQYF; CDR3 DNA: TGTGCCAGCTCACTCAACGCACTAGCGGGAGTAGGGACAGATACGCAGTATTTT
J gene: TRBJ2-7; clone size: .; V gene: TRBV7-2; D gene: .; CDR3 protein: CASSLRWAEQYF; CDR3 DNA: TGTGCCAGCAGCTTACGGTGGGCCGAGCAGTACTTC